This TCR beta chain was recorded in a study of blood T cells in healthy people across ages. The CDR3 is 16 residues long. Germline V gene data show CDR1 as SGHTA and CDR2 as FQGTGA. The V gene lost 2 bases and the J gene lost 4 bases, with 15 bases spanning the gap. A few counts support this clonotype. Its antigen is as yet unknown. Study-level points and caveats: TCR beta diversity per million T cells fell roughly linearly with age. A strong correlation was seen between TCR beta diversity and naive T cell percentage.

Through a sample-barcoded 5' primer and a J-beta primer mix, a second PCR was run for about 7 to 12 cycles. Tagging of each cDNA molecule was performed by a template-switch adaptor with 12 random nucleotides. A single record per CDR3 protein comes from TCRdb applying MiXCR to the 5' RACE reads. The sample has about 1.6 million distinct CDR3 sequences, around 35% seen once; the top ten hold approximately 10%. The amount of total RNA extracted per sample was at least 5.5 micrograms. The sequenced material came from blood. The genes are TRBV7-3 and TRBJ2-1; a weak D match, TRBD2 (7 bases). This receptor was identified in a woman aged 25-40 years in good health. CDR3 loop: CASSLAPGGQYNEQFF. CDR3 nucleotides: TGTGCCAGCAGCTTAGCACCGGGGGGCCAGTACAATGAGCAGTTCTTC.